This T cell receptor beta chain was found in a study of blood T cell repertoires in COVID-19. Study as a whole: The United States, Italy and Spain supplied acute and convalescent COVID-19 samples.

Sequencing was performed with immunoSEQ multiplex PCR; in TCRdb, only in-frame clones are kept and a portion is missing. This sample yields a few hundred thousand clones, of which more than 80% are seen a single time; about 1% belongs to the top ten. The participants were between about 18 and 89 years old and came from some 23 US areas. The specimen sequenced was PBMCs or T cells enriched from blood (not recorded which). This TCR came from a man aged 18-30 years who had recovered from COVID-19.

The CDR3 bases are TGTGCCTGGAGTAAGCCAGGGTCGAATCAGCCCCAGCATTTT. Translated: CAWSKPGSNQPQHF. The gene calls are TRBV30 and TRBJ1-5; D is possibly TRBD1 (5 bases). The V end lost 2 bases, the J end lost 4 bases, and 12 bases lay between the germline ends. The CDR3 totals 14 residues. Germline V gene sequence: CDR1 GTSNPN, CDR2 SVGIG (reference sequence).